The 18 T cell receptor beta chains reported below all come from one sample, sequenced in a study of cytomegalovirus exposure and HLA in healthy donors. PCR employed 60 Vbeta and 13 Jbeta primers. Some clones are missing from TCRdb's copy, which holds only in-frame ones; the method was immunoSEQ multiplex PCR. The data hold roughly 200,000 clones, with 9.5% observed a single time. Material for sequencing was PBMCs. All receptors derive from a woman in her 30s in good health and CMV-seropositive.

This clone occurred a few times. The chain employs TRBV6-5 and TRBJ2-1, with a weak D call TRBD2 (5 bases). Looked up from germline, CDR1 is MNHEY and CDR2 is SVGAGI. Trimming shortened V by 6 bases and J by 2 bases, and 14 bases separated the two germline ends. The CDR3 covers 15 residues. In DNA, the CDR3 is TGTGCCAGCAGCCGACGCCCGGAGGCCTACAATGAGCAGTTCTTC. It yields the protein CASSRRPEAYNEQFF.

There are a few counts of this clone. The chain links TRBV9 to TRBJ1-3; no definite D call. V dropped 6 bases and J dropped 3 bases, with 7 bases sitting between them. The CDR3 has 12 amino acids. Germline CDR1 SGDLS, CDR2 YYNGEE. Here the CDR3 DNA reads TGTGCCAGCACAACAAGTGGAAACACCATATATTTT. Its translation is CASTTSGNTIYF.

This chain links TRBV30 with TRBJ1-1; a possible D gene is TRBD1 (5 bases). Germline lookup yields CDR1 GTSNPN and CDR2 SVGIG (reference sequence). Trimming cost V 2 bases and J 4 bases, with 11 bases left between them. The CDR3 is 13 residues long. This CDR3 reads CAWSKERGTEAFF. CDR3 bases: TGTGCCTGGAGTAAGGAAAGGGGCACTGAAGCTTTCTTT.

A few counts support this clone. The V gene is TRBV30, the J gene TRBJ1-2, with D tentatively TRBD1 (5 bases). V was shortened by 1 base and J by 6 bases, with 24 bases between the two germline ends. Per the germline V gene, CDR1 is GTSNPN and CDR2 is SVGIG (reference sequence). This CDR3 has 17 amino acids. DNA of the CDR3: TGTGCCTGGAGTGCGAGGGTTGTGGGGGGACTCCTTCATGGCTACACCTTC. This encodes CAWSARVVGGLLHGYTF.

This clone was counted a few times. V and J are TRBV7-3 and TRBJ2-7, with D perhaps matching TRBD2 (7 bases). The V and J ends lost 5 bases and 1 base respectively, with 15 bases between them. The CDR3 consists of 15 residues. Germline V gives CDR1 SGHTA, CDR2 FQGTGA. CDR3 sequence: CASSPQGGGSYEQYF. The CDR3 DNA reads as TGTGCCAGCAGCCCCCAAGGGGGAGGGTCCTACGAGCAGTACTTC.

Regarding this clone: In this CDR3 the conserved last residue, phenylalanine or tryptophan, is missing, so a read error is likely. It is unclear where the CDR3 begins or ends on the DNA, so no DNA is shown, and the CDR3 is as TCRdb lists it. The rearrangement joins TRBV1 to TRBJ1-1; the table's D gene call, TRBD1, was not cross checked with the DNA. TRBV1 constitutes a pseudogene. The CDR3 extends over 15 residues, inclusive of both ends. CDR3 protein: CTSRNPDTGTIEAFL.

This clone has just a few counts. The V and J genes are TRBV15 and TRBJ2-1; 11 bases agree with TRBD2. The CDR3 runs to 16 residues. Germline CDR1 is LNHNV and CDR2 is YYDKDF (reference sequence). V dropped 1 base and J dropped 5; count of bases not matched to a gene: 4. CDR3 nucleotide sequence: TGTGCCACCAGCAGAGGACCGGGACTAGCGGACAATGAGCAGTTCTTC. It yields the protein CATSRGPGLADNEQFF.

Only a few counts were recorded for this clone. V gene TRBV6-1 combines with J gene TRBJ2-5; D ambiguous. The V gene's germline CDR1 is MNHNS and CDR2 SASEGT. Trimming removed 4 bases at V and 5 bases at J, with 11 bases between. The CDR3 is made up of 13 amino acids. The CDR3 bases are TGTGCCAGCAGTGCTCTAGGCCTGGAGACCCAGTACTTC. As protein: CASSALGLETQYF.

The genes are TRBV25-1 and TRBJ2-5, with D unclear. V was cut by 5 bases and J by 2 bases, with 9 bases left in between. Looked up from germline, CDR1 is MGHDK and CDR2 is SYGVNS. The CDR3 sequence is 13 residues long. In nucleotides, the CDR3 is TGTGCCAGCAGTAGAGAAATACAAGAGACCCAGTACTTC. It specifies CASSREIQETQYF. Full variable domain (outside the CDR3, taken from reference TRBV25-1 and TRBJ2-5): EADIYQTPRYLVIGTGKKITLECSQTMGHDKMYWYQQDPGMELHLIHYSYGVNSTEKGDLSSESTVSRIRTEHFPLTLESARPSHTSQYLCASSREIQETQYFGPGTRLLVL.

The chain employs TRBV5-4 and TRBJ1-5; D not resolved. This CDR3 is built from 13 residues. V lost 0 bases and J lost 4, with 5 bases in between. Germline assignment: CDR1 SGHNT and CDR2 YYREEE (reference sequence). Here the CDR3 reads CASSLDSNQPQHF. The CDR3 DNA follows: TGTGCCAGCAGCTTGGACAGTAATCAGCCCCAGCATTTT. Filled out from reference TRBV5-4 and TRBJ1-5, the complete variable domain reads ETGVTQSPTHLIKTRGQQVTLRCSSQSGHNTVSWYQQALGQGPQFIFQYYREEENGRGNFPPRFSGLQFPNYSSELNVNALELDDSALYLCASSLDSNQPQHFGDGTRLSIL.

The V and J genes are TRBV6-5 and TRBJ2-5, with 11 positions matching TRBD1. The CDR3 spans 15 residues. With V trimmed by 5 bases and J by 11 bases, 13 bases remained unmatched. The V gene's germline CDR1 is MNHEY and CDR2 SVGAGI. CDR3: CASSGPGTGGREQYF. The CDR3 bases are TGTGCCAGCAGTGGCCCAGGGACAGGGGGTCGGGAACAGTACTTC.

This clone showed up just a few times. The chain joins TRBV10-2 to TRBJ2-2, with TRBD2 identical over 7 bases. The J segment lost 0 bases and the V segment lost 4 bases, leaving 11 bases of the junction unmatched. CDR1 is WSHSY, CDR2 SAAADI, per germline. This CDR3 has 18 residues. CDR3 residues: CASSVKVLAEPNTGELFF. The CDR3 coding sequence is TGCGCCAGCAGTGTAAAGGTCCTAGCGGAACCGAACACCGGGGAGCTGTTTTTT.

This clone was seen only a few times. V is TRBV11-3 and J is TRBJ2-4; possibly TRBD2 for D (5 bases). Germline lookup yields CDR1 SGHNT and CDR2 YENEEA. V was cut by 4 bases and J by 0 bases, with 7 bases left in between. The CDR3 loop spans 14 amino acids. CDR3 sequence reads: CASSSGVAKNIQYF. Written as DNA, the CDR3 is TGTGCCAGCAGCTCCGGGGTAGCCAAAAACATTCAGTACTTC. Full variable domain (remainder filled in from reference TRBV11-3 and TRBJ2-4): EAGVVQSPRYKIIEKKQPVAFWCNPISGHNTLYWYLQNLGQGPELLIRYENEEAVDDSQLPKDRFSAERLKGVDSTLKIQPAELGDSAVYLCASSSGVAKNIQYFGAGTRLSVL.

This clone was detected only a few times. This sequence joins TRBV11-2 and TRBJ1-2, with D possibly being TRBD1 (5 bases). CDR3 length equals 13 residues. CDR1 and CDR2 (germline): SGHAT, FQNNGV. Trimming removed 5 bases at V and 5 bases at J, with 12 bases between. DNA of the CDR3: TGTGCCAGCAGCCCTGGGACTGCGTATGGCTACACCTTC. Protein product: CASSPGTAYGYTF.

The chain has TRBV30 and TRBJ2-7, with D tentatively TRBD2 (6 bases). Germline CDR1 and CDR2: GTSNPN and SVGIG (reference sequence). V shed 5 bases and J shed 2 bases, with 16 bases lying between them. This CDR3 is built from 14 residues. Written as DNA, the CDR3 is TGTGCCTGGCGGAATAGCGGCGCTACCTACGAGCAGTACTTC. Translation gives CAWRNSGATYEQYF.

This clone was seen a few times. The rearrangement joins TRBV5-1 to TRBJ2-3, with D unresolved. The V gene lost 0 bases and the J gene lost 0 bases, with 11 bases spanning the gap. Germline V CDR1 and CDR2: SGHRS, YFSETQ. The CDR3 is 16 amino acids. CDR3 residues: CASSLGPPGSTDTQYF. Written as DNA, the CDR3 is TGCGCCAGCAGCTTGGGACCCCCCGGGAGCACAGATACGCAGTATTTT.

This clone was picked up a small number of times. The chain joins TRBV7-9 to TRBJ1-2, with 7 bases that match TRBD1. The CDR3 totals 15 residues. The junction had 7 bases not matched to a gene; V was cut back by 5 bases and J by 1 base. CDR1 is SEHNR and CDR2 is FQNEAQ in the germline V gene (reference sequence). CDR3 protein: CASSARDSVNYGYTF. The DNA of the CDR3 is TGTGCCAGCAGCGCCCGGGACAGCGTTAACTATGGCTACACCTTC.

Only a few counts were recorded for this clone. The gene calls are TRBV4-2 and TRBJ2-3; 7 nucleotides line up with TRBD2. Germline V gene lookup returns CDR1 LGHNA and CDR2 YNFKEQ. The CDR3 is 16 amino acids. Trimming cost V 6 bases and J 4 bases; bases outside gene matches: 13. CDR3 coding DNA: TGTGCCAGCAGACCAAAACTAGCGAGAGGGGCAGATACGCAGTATTTT. Translation: CASRPKLARGADTQYF.